Presented here are 15 T cell receptor beta chains from one specimen sequenced in a study of T cell changes during pregnancy in multiple sclerosis. Sequencing was performed with immunoSEQ multiplex PCR; in TCRdb, only in-frame clones are kept and a portion is missing. In the table there are tens of thousands of clones, approximately 90% of which are singletons. Sample: peripheral blood, taken before pregnancy. The receptor source for this set is a female donor with multiple sclerosis, enrolled in a pregnancy study.

V gene TRBV27 combines with J gene TRBJ1-1; 8 bases agree with TRBD1. This CDR3 has 13 residues. From germline, CDR1 is MNHEY and CDR2 SMNVEV (reference sequence). The J segment lost 6 bases and the V segment lost 6 bases, leaving 6 bases of the junction unmatched. The CDR3 nucleotides read TGTGCCAGCAGCCTGACAGGGGTCGCTGAAGCTTTCTTT. Protein product: CASSLTGVAEAFF.

The chain uses TRBV5-1 and TRBJ2-1, with 14 bases identical to TRBD2. CDR1 and CDR2 (germline): SGHRS, YFSETQ. CDR3 size: 15 residues. The trim removed 8 bases at V and 8 bases at J, leaving 9 bases unmatched. CDR3 coding DNA: TGCGCCAGTTACCTTGGGACTAGCGGGAGATATGAGCAGTTCTTC. Protein sequence: CASYLGTSGRYEQFF.

V is TRBV29-1 and J is TRBJ1-2; TRBD1 is a possible D gene (6 bases). Germline V gene sequence: CDR1 SQVTM, CDR2 ANQGSEA. Trimming removed 0 bases at V and 4 bases at J, with 21 bases between. The CDR3 is 17 amino acids. The CDR3 region is CSVEDYRDIYLLYGYTF. CDR3 bases: TGCAGCGTTGAAGATTACAGGGACATATACCTCCTCTATGGCTACACCTTC.

This rearrangement joins TRBV27 to TRBJ1-5, with TRBD1 identical over 9 bases. This CDR3 contains 16 residues. Trimming removed 4 bases from V and 2 bases from J; junction bases left unmatched: 6. Germline V gives CDR1 MNHEY, CDR2 SMNVEV (reference sequence). CDR3 loop: CASSSWTGDGNQPQHF. The CDR3 nucleotides read TGTGCCAGCAGTTCGTGGACAGGGGATGGCAATCAGCCCCAGCATTTT.

The gene calls are TRBV27 and TRBJ2-5; D gene unclear. Germline-derived CDR1 and CDR2 are MNHEY and SMNVEV (reference sequence). The CDR3 spans 9 residues. V was trimmed by 8 bases and J by 7 bases, leaving 5 bases between them. The DNA for the CDR3 is TGTGCCAGCGGCCGGACCCAGTACTTC. Encoded protein: CASGRTQYF.

V is TRBV7-8 and J is TRBJ2-1, with a weak D call TRBD1 (6 bases). V was trimmed by 5 bases and J by 10 bases, leaving 18 bases between them. The CDR3 runs 14 residues. CDR1 and CDR2 (germline): SGHVS, FQNEAQ. This CDR3 reads CASSLSGQTGEQFF. The DNA for the CDR3 is TGTGCCAGCAGCCTAAGCGGACAGACGGGGGAGCAGTTCTTC.

In DNA form, the CDR3 reads TGTGCCACGCTAGCCCAGGGGATCCAAGAGACCCAGTACTTC. Amino acid sequence: CATLAQGIQETQYF. V gene TRBV25-1 combines with J gene TRBJ2-5, with D tentatively TRBD1 (6 bases). The CDR3 sequence is 14 residues long. The germline V and J ends were trimmed by 10 bases and 1 base, with 16 bases remaining between them. Germline values: CDR1 MGHDK, CDR2 SYGVNS.

The rearrangement links TRBV27 to TRBJ2-3; 9 positions agree with TRBD2. V trimming: 5 bases; J trimming: 2 bases; junction bases outside the gene matches: 5. The CDR3 totals 15 residues. Per germline, CDR1 MNHEY and CDR2 SMNVEV (reference sequence). The CDR3 DNA reads as TGTGCCAGCAGTGGGACTAGCCGATCCACAGATACGCAGTATTTT. It translates to CASSGTSRSTDTQYF.

The chain links TRBV7-9 to TRBJ1-2; 11 nucleotides align to TRBD1. Germline values: CDR1 SEHNR, CDR2 FQNEAQ (reference sequence). The V gene end was trimmed by 6 bases and the J gene end by 4 bases; junction bases not matched to a gene: 13. The CDR3 has 17 residues. In DNA form, the CDR3 reads TGTGCCAGCAGGCCCGGGACAGGGGGTTTACTGGGCTATGGCTACACCTTC. It specifies CASRPGTGGLLGYGYTF. The full variable domain, in which reference TRBV7-9 and TRBJ1-2 provide the parts outside the CDR3, is DTGVSQNPRHKITKRGQNVTFRCDPISEHNRLYWYRQTLGQGPEFLTYFQNEAQLEKSRLLSDRFSAERPKGSFSTLEIQRTEQGDSAMYLCASRPGTGGLLGYGYTFGSGTRLTVV.

This chain joins TRBV27 and TRBJ2-7, with TRBD2 matching 8 bases. The CDR3 loop spans 15 amino acids. Germline lookup yields CDR1 MNHEY and CDR2 SMNVEV (reference sequence). Trimming cost V 1 base and J 0 bases; bases outside gene matches: 2. This CDR3 is CASSLFSGISYEQYF. The CDR3 coding sequence is TGTGCCAGCAGTTTATTTAGCGGGATCTCCTACGAGCAGTACTTC.

The rearrangement uses TRBV27 and TRBJ2-2; 8 nucleotides match TRBD1. The ends lost 4 bases at V and 2 bases at J; junction bases unmatched: 0. This CDR3 is 14 amino acids long. Germline CDR1 is MNHEY and CDR2 is SMNVEV (reference sequence). CDR3 sequence reads: CASSSGGNTGELFF. The DNA of the CDR3 is TGTGCCAGCAGTTCAGGGGGCAACACCGGGGAGCTGTTTTTT.

The chain joins TRBV10-3 to TRBJ2-7; D might be TRBD2 (5 bases). This CDR3 is 12 amino acids long. The germline V and J ends were trimmed by 6 bases and 3 bases, with 9 bases remaining between them. From germline, CDR1 is ENHRY and CDR2 SYGVKD. As DNA, the CDR3 is TGTGCCATCAGCTCGGGGAACTACGAGCAGTACTTC. It translates to CAISSGNYEQYF.

The rearrangement links TRBV5-5 to TRBJ1-4, with 7 bases matching TRBD1. The CDR3 runs 15 residues. Germline CDR1 is SGHKS and CDR2 is YYEKEE (reference sequence). Trimming at V came to 5 bases and at J to 2 bases, leaving 6 bases not matched to a gene. The DNA of the CDR3 is TGTGCCAGCAGTTTCGAGACAGGGACTAATGAAAAACTGTTTTTT. Residues: CASSFETGTNEKLFF.

This rearrangement joins TRBV6-5 to TRBJ1-6; D gene ambiguous. V lost 2 bases and J lost 9, with 5 bases in between. Germline V gives CDR1 MNHEY, CDR2 SVGAGI. CDR3 length: 12 residues. The CDR3 here is CASSYGSSPLHF. The DNA of the CDR3 is TGTGCCAGCAGTTACGGGAGTTCACCCCTCCACTTT.

The chain recombines TRBV9 with TRBJ2-5; maybe TRBD1 (6 bases). With 3 bases removed from V and 2 bases from J, the gap between germline ends came to 17 bases. Germline V gene data show CDR1 as SGDLS and CDR2 as YYNGEE. This CDR3 comprises 16 residues. The CDR3 is CASSEGLGAGQETQYF. CDR3 DNA sequence: TGTGCCAGCAGCGAGGGGCTGGGGGCAGGGCAAGAGACCCAGTACTTC. The whole variable domain, remainder taken from reference TRBV9 and TRBJ2-5, is DSGVTQTPKHLITATGQRVTLRCSPRSGDLSVYWYQQSLDQGLQFLIQYYNGEERAKGNILERFSAQQFPDLHSELNLSSLELGDSALYFCASSEGLGAGQETQYFGPGTRLLVL.